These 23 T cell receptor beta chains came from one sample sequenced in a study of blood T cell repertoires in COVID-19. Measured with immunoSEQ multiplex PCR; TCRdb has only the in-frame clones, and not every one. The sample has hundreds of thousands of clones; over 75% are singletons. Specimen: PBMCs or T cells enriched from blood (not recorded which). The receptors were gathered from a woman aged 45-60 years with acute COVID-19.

The CDR3 DNA is TGTGCCAGCAGCTACGACAGGGCCTATGGCTACACCTTC. This encodes CASSYDRAYGYTF. The rearrangement links TRBV12-3 or TRBV12-4 to TRBJ1-2; 7 bases map to TRBD1. Losses at the gene ends were 6 bases for V and 4 bases for J; bases not matched to a gene: 5. The CDR3 has 13 residues.

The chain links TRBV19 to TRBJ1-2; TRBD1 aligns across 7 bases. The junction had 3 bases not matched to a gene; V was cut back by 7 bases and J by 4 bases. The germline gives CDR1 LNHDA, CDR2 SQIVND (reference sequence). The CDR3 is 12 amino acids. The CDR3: CASKEGAYGYTF. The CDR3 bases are TGTGCCAGTAAGGAGGGGGCCTATGGCTACACCTTC.

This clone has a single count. CDR3 DNA sequence: TGTGCCTGGACAAAGCGGGGGGATGAGCAGTTCTTC. As protein: CAWTKRGDEQFF. The chain couples TRBV30 to TRBJ2-1, with TRBD2 matching over 9 bases. The CDR3 extends over 12 amino acids. From germline, CDR1 is GTSNPN and CDR2 SVGIG (reference sequence). Unmatched junction bases numbered 3, after V lost 4 bases and J lost 8 bases. The whole variable domain, remainder taken from reference TRBV30 and TRBJ2-1, is SQTIHQWPATLVQPVGSPLSLECTVEGTSNPNLYWYRQAAGRGLQLLFYSVGIGQISSEVPQNLSASRPQDRQFILSSKKLLLSDSGFYLCAWTKRGDEQFFGPGTRLTVL.

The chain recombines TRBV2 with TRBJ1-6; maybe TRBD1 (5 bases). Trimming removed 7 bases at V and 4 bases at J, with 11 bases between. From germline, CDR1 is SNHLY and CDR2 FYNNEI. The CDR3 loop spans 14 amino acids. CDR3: CASIPDSYNSPLHF. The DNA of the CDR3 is TGTGCCAGCATTCCTGACAGTTATAATTCACCCCTCCACTTT.

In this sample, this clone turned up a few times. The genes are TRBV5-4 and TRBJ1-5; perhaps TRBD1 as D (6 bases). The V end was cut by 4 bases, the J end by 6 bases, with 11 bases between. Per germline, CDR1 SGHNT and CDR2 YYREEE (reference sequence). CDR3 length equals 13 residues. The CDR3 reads CASSIQGSQPQHF. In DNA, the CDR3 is TGTGCCAGCAGCATACAGGGCAGTCAGCCCCAGCATTTT.

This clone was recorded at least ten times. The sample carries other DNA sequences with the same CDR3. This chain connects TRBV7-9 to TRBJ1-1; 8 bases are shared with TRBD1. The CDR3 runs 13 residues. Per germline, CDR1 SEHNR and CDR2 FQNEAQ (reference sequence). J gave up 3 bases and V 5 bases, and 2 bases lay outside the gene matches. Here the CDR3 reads CASSPTGDTEAFF. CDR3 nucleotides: TGTGCCAGCAGCCCGACAGGGGACACTGAAGCTTTCTTT.

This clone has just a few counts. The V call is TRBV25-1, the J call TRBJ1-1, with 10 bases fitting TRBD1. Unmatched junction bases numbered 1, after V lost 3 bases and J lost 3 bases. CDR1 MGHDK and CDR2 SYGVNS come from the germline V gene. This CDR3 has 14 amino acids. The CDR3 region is CASSEGQGYTEAFF. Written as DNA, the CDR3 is TGTGCCAGCAGTGAGGGACAGGGGTACACTGAAGCTTTCTTT.

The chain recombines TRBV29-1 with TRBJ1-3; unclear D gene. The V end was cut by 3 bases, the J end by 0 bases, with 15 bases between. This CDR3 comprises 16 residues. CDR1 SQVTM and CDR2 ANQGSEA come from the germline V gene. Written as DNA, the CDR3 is TGCAGCGTTGATGCACTAAATATTAGCTCTGGAAACACCATATATTTT. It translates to CSVDALNISSGNTIYF.

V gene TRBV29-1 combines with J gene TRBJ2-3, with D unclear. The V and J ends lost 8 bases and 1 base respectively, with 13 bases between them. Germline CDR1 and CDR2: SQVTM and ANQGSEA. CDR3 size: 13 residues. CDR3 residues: CSYRYTGTDTQYF. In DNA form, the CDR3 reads TGCAGCTATCGATATACGGGCACAGATACGCAGTATTTT.

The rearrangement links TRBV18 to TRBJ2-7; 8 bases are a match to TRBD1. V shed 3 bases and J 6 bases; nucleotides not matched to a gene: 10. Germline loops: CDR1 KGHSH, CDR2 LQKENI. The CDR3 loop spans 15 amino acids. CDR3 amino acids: CASSPAKTGVGEQYF. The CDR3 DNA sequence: TGTGCCAGCTCACCTGCAAAGACAGGGGTTGGCGAGCAGTACTTC.

This chain's CDR3 is CASSLPGLAGGRTGELFF. In DNA form, the CDR3 reads TGTGCCAGCAGCTTACCGGGACTAGCGGGGGGAAGGACCGGGGAGCTGTTTTTT. V is TRBV11-2 and J is TRBJ2-2, with TRBD2 identical over 15 bases. The CDR3 contains 18 residues. In germline, CDR1 is SGHAT, CDR2 FQNNGV. V shed 2 bases, J shed 5 bases, and the junction held 6 bases outside the gene matches.

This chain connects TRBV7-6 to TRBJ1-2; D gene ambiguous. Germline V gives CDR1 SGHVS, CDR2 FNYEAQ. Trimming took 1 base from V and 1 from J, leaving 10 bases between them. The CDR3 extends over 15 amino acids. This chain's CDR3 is CASSLGGDLNYGYTF. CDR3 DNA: TGTGCCAGCAGCTTAGGGGGAGACCTTAACTATGGCTACACCTTC.

In DNA, the CDR3 is TGTGCCAGCAGTTTCTGGCCTCCCAAAAACAATGAGCAGTTCTTC. It specifies CASSFWPPKNNEQFF. The genes are TRBV27 and TRBJ2-1; D unclear. Germline values: CDR1 MNHEY, CDR2 SMNVEV (reference sequence). Trimming left V 3 bases short and J 5 bases short, with 14 bases between. The CDR3 runs 15 residues.

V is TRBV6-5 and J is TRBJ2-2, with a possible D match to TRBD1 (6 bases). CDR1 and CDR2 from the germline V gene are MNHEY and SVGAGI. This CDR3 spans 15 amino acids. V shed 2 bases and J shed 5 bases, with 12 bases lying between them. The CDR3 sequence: CASSYTPGVTGELFF. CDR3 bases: TGTGCCAGCAGTTACACGCCAGGGGTTACCGGGGAGCTGTTTTTT.

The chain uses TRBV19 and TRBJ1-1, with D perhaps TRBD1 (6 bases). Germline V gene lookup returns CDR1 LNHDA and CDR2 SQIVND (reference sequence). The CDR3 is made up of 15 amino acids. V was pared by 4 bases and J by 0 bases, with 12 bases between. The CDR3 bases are TGTGCCAGTAGTACCAGGGGAAGCATGAACACTGAAGCTTTCTTT. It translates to CASSTRGSMNTEAFF.

CDR3 region: CASSVTGQQNQPQHF. The CDR3 DNA reads TGTGCCAGCAGCGTAACGGGACAACAGAACCAGCCCCAGCATTTT. This chain links TRBV7-2 with TRBJ1-5, with D possibly being TRBD1 (6 bases). There are 15 residues in the CDR3. Germline lookup yields CDR1 SGHTA and CDR2 FQGNSA. V lost 5 bases to trimming and J lost 7 bases, with 18 bases between them.

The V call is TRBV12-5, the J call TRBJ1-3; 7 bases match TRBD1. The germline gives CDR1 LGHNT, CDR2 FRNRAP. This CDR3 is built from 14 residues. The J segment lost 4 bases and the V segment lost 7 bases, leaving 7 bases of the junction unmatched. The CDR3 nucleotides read TGTGCTAGTGCCTTAGGACAGGTCGGAAACACCATATATTTT. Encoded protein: CASALGQVGNTIYF.

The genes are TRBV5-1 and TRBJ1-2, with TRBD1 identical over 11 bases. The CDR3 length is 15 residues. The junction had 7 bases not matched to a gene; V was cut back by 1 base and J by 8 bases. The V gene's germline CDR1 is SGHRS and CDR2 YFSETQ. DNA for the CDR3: TGCGCCAGCAGCTTGACAGGACAGGGGGCGAGCGGCTACACCTTC. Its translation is CASSLTGQGASGYTF.

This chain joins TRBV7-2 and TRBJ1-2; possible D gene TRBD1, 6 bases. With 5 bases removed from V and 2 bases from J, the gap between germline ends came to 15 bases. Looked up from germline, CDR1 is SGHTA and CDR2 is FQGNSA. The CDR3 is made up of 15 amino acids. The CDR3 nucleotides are TGTGCCAGCAGCGACCAAGGGGGGGTAAACTATGGCTACACCTTC. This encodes CASSDQGGVNYGYTF. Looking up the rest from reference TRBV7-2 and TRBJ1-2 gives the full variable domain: GAGVSQSPSNKVTEKGKDVELRCDPISGHTALYWYRQSLGQGLEFLIYFQGNSAPDKSGLPSDRFSAERTGGSVSTLTIQRTQQEDSAVYLCASSDQGGVNYGYTFGSGTRLTVV.

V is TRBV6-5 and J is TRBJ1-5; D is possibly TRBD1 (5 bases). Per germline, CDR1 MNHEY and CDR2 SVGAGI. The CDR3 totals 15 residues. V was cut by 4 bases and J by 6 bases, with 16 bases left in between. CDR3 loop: CASSFARGKGQPQHF. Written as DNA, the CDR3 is TGTGCCAGCAGTTTCGCTCGGGGGAAGGGTCAGCCCCAGCATTTT.

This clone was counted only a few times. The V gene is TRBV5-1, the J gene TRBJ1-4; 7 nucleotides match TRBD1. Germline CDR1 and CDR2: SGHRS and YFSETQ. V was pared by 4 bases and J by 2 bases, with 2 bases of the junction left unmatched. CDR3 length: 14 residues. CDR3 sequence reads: CASSKTGTNEKLFF. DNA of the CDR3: TGCGCCAGCAGCAAGACAGGGACTAATGAAAAACTGTTTTTT.

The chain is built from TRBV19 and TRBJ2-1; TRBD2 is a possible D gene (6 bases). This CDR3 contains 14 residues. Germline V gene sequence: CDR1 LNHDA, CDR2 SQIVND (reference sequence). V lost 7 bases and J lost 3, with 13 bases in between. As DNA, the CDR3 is TGTGCCAGTACCCCGGGGGATATCTACAATGAGCAGTTCTTC. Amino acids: CASTPGDIYNEQFF.

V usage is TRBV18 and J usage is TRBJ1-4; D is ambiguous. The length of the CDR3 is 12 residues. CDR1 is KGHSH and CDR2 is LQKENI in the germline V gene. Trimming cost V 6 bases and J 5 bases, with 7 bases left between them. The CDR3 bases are TGTGCCAGCTCCTTACAGAATGAAAAACTGTTTTTT. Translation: CASSLQNEKLFF. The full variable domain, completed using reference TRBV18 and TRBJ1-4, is NAGVMQNPRHLVRRRGQEARLRCSPMKGHSHVYWYRQLPEEGLKFMVYLQKENIIDESGMPKERFSAEFPKEGPSILRIQQVVRGDSAAYFCASSLQNEKLFFGSGTQLSVL.